Reported below is one TCR beta chain. Germline V gene sequence: CDR1 MNHEY, CDR2 SVGAGI. CDR3 size: 15 residues. Germline trimming cut 4 bases from V and 4 bases from J; bases unmatched to any gene: 3. This entry belongs to a study of T cell changes during pregnancy in multiple sclerosis. Method: immunoSEQ multiplex PCR; TCRdb's copy keeps in-frame clones and lacks some. The table lists about 110,000 clones, roughly nine tenths of them singletons. Source: peripheral blood, taken before pregnancy. The chain joins TRBV6-5 to TRBJ2-1; 11 bases fit TRBD2. This receptor was taken from a female donor with multiple sclerosis, enrolled in a pregnancy study. The CDR3 DNA is TGTGCCAGCAGTTCGGTAGCGGGAGGGTACAATGAGCAGTTCTTC. This encodes CASSSVAGGYNEQFF.